This T cell receptor beta chain was observed in a study of vaccination effects on CD4 cells after COVID-19. The wider study: The median interval between the second dose and post-vaccine sampling was 72 days.

This clone was seen a few times. Its antigen is currently unknown. Germline V gives CDR1 LGHDT, CDR2 YNNKEL (reference sequence). This CDR3 is built from 14 residues. V shed 1 base and J 4 bases; nucleotides not matched to a gene: 3. Isolating CD4+ T cells followed 9 to 10 days of culture. Participants completed two doses of the BNT162b2 or mRNA-1273 vaccine. Vaccine recipients, nucleocapsid antibody negative, had no prior SARS-CoV-2 infection. Generated by immunoSEQ multiplex PCR, the TCRdb table keeps only in-frame clones and is missing some. The sample gives 45,000 to 60,000 clones, 70% of which show up once; over 6.5% is in the top ten.

The rearrangement uses TRBV3-1 (or the pseudogene TRBV3-2) and TRBJ1-1; 7 bases match TRBD1. Sequencing was performed on CD4+ T cells from PBMCs cultured without peptide, taken after COVID-19 vaccination. The TCR sequence derives from a human donor who received a COVID-19 vaccine. CDR3 DNA: TGTGCCAGCAGCCAAGGACAGGGTAGCACTGAAGCTTTCTTT. Residues: CASSQGQGSTEAFF.